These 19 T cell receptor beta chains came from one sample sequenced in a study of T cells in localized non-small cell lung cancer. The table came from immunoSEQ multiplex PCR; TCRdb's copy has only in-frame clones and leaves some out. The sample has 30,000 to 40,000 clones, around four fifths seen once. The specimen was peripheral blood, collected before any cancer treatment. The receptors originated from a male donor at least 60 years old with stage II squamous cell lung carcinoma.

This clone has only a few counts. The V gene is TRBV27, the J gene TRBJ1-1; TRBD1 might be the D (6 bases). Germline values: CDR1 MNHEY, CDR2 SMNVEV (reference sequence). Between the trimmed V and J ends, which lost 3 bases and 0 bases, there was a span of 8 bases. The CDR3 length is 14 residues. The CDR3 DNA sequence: TGTGCCAGCAGTTTGAGGGGGGTGAACACTGAAGCTTTCTTT. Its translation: CASSLRGVNTEAFF.

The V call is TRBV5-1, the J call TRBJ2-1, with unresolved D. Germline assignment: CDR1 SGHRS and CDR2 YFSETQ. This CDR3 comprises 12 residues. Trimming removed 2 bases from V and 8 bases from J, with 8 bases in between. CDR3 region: CASSFVSDEQFF. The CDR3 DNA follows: TGCGCCAGCAGCTTCGTCAGCGATGAGCAGTTCTTC.

This CDR3 reads CASSQRGVVYEQYF. The CDR3 region has the DNA TGTGCCAGCAGCCAAAGGGGGGTAGTCTACGAGCAGTACTTC. The rearrangement joins TRBV14 to TRBJ2-7; D tentatively fits TRBD1 or TRBD2 (6 bases each). With 2 bases removed from V and 3 bases from J, the gap between germline ends came to 11 bases. Germline CDR1 reads SGHDN; CDR2 reads FVKESK. CDR3 size: 14 residues.

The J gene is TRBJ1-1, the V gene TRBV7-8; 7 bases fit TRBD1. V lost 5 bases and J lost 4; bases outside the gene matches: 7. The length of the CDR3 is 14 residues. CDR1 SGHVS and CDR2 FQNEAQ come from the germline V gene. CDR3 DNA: TGTGCCAGCAGCATCTACAGGGGAGTCACTGAAGCTTTCTTT. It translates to CASSIYRGVTEAFF.

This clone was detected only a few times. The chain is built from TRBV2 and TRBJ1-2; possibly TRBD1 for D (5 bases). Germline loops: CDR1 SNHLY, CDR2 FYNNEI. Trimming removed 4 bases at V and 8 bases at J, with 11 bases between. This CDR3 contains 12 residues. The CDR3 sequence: CASSGEGVGYTF. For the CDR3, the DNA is TGTGCCAGCAGTGGTGAAGGGGTAGGCTACACCTTC.

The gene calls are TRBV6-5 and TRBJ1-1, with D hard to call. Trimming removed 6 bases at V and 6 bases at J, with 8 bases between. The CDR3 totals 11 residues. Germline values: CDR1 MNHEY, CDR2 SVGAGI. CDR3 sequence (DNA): TGTGCCAGCAGGGGAGGCGCTGAAGCTTTCTTT. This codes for CASRGGAEAFF.

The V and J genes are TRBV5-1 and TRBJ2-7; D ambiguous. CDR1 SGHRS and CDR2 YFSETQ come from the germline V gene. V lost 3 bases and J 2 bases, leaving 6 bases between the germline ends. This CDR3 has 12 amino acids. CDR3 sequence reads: CASSSVAYEQYF. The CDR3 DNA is TGCGCCAGCAGCTCGGTGGCCTACGAGCAGTACTTC. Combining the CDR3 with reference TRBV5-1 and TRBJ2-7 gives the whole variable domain KAGVTQTPRYLIKTRGQQVTLSCSPISGHRSVSWYQQTPGQGLQFLFEYFSETQRNKGNFPGRFSGRQFSNSRSEMNVSTLELGDSALYLCASSSVAYEQYFGPGTRLTVT.

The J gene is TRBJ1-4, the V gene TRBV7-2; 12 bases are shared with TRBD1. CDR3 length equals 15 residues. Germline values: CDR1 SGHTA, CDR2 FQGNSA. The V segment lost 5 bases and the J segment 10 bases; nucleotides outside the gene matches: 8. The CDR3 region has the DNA TGTGCCAGCAGCCAGCCGGGACAGGGGGCAGGAAAACTGTTTTTT. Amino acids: CASSQPGQGAGKLFF.

CDR3 amino acids: CSVEEQQGPAFF. CDR3 bases: TGCAGCGTTGAAGAACAACAGGGACCGGCTTTCTTT. The V gene is TRBV29-1, the J gene TRBJ1-1; the D gene is possibly TRBD1 (6 bases). The CDR3 is made up of 12 amino acids. V gave up 0 bases and J gave up 11 bases, with 13 bases separating them. Per the germline V gene, CDR1 is SQVTM and CDR2 is ANQGSEA.

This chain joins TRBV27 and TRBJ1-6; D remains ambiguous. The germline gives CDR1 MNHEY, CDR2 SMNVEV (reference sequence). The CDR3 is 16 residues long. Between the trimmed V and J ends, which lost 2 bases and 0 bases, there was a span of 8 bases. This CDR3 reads CASSLILSSYNSPLHF. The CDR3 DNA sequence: TGTGCCAGCAGTTTAATATTGAGCTCCTATAATTCACCCCTCCACTTT.

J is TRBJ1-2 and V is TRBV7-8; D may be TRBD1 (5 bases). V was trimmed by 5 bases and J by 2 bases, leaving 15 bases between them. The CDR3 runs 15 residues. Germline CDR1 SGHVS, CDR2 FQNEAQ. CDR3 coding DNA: TGTGCCAGCAGCCCCTGGGAGGGGAGCAACTATGGCTACACCTTC. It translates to CASSPWEGSNYGYTF.

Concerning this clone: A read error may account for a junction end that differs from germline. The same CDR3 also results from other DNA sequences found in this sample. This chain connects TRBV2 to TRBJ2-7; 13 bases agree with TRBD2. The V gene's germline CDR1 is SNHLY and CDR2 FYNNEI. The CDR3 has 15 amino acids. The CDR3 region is CASSERTSGSYEQYF. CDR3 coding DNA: TGCGCCAGCAGTGAAAGGACTAGCGGGAGTTACGAGCAGTACTTC.

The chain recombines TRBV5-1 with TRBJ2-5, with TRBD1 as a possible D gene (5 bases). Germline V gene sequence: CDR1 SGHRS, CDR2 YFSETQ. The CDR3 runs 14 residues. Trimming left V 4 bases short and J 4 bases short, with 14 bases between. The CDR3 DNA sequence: TGCGCCAGCAGCCAACAGGAGTGGGCAGAGACCCAGTACTTC. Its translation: CASSQQEWAETQYF. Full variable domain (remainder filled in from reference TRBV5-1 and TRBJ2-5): KAGVTQTPRYLIKTRGQQVTLSCSPISGHRSVSWYQQTPGQGLQFLFEYFSETQRNKGNFPGRFSGRQFSNSRSEMNVSTLELGDSALYLCASSQQEWAETQYFGPGTRLLVL.

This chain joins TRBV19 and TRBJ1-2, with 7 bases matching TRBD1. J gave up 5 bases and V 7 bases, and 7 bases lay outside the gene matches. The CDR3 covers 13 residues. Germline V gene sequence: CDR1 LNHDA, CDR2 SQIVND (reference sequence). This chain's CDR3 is CASTRDSGYGYTF. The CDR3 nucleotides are TGTGCCAGTACCCGGGACAGTGGATATGGCTACACCTTC.

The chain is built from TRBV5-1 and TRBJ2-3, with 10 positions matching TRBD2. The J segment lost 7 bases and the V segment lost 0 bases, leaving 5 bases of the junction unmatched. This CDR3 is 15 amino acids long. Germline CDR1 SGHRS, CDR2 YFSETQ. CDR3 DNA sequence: TGCGCCAGCAGCTTGGAGCGGGAGGGCCCAAATACGCAGTATTTT. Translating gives CASSLEREGPNTQYF.

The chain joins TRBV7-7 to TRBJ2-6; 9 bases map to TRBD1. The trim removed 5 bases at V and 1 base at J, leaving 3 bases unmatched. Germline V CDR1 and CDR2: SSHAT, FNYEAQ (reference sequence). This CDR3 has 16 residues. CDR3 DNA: TGTGCCAGCAGCCCAGGACAGGGGTCTGGGGCCAACGTCCTGACTTTC. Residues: CASSPGQGSGANVLTF.

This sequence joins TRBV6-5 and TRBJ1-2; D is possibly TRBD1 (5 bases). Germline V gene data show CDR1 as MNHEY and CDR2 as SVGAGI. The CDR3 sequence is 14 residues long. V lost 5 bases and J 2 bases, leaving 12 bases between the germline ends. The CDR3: CASSEGPSNYGYTF. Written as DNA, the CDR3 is TGTGCCAGCAGTGAGGGACCTTCAAACTATGGCTACACCTTC.

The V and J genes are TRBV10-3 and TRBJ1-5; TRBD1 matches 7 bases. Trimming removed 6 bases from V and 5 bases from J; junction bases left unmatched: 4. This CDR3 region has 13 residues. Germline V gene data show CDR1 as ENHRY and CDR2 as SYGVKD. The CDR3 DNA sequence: TGTGCCATCAGGGGACAGTCGGATCAGCCCCAGCATTTT. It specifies CAIRGQSDQPQHF.

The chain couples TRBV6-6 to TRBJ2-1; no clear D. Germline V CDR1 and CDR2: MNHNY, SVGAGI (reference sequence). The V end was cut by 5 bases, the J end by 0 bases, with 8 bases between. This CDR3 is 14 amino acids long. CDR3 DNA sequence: TGTGCCAGCAGTAAATCTAGCTCCTACAATGAGCAGTTCTTC. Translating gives CASSKSSSYNEQFF.